This T cell receptor (beta chain) was identified in a study of cytomegalovirus exposure and HLA in healthy donors. Use of 60 Vbeta and 13 Jbeta primers characterized the PCR. In the study's own analysis: Counted up in a later analysis, unique TCR beta chains came to about 83 million, with about 9.9 million shared. Produced via immunoSEQ multiplex PCR; TCRdb's table is partial and in-frame only. V and J calls and clone size are those listed in that table; D and trimming were worked out from the DNA. The sample carries over 15,000 clones, 84% recorded once. In regard to this clone: The target antigen is unknown.

Findings and caveats of the study: Most TCR beta V segments were productive about 87% or about 30% of the time in an earlier analysis. Later examination showed HLA-associated TCR beta chains had greater clonal expansion than equally common others.

The sample was PBMCs. This TCR was recovered from a human donor in good health.

For the CDR3, the DNA is TGTGCCAGCTCACCACCGTCGGGAGTGGGCACAGATACGCAGTATTTT. It specifies CASSPPSGVGTDTQYF. The chain is built from TRBV18 and TRBJ2-3, with D perhaps TRBD2 (6 bases). V shed 0 bases and J shed 1 base, with 11 bases lying between them. This CDR3 comprises 16 residues. Germline assignment: CDR1 KGHSH and CDR2 LQKENI.